This is a list of T cell receptor beta chains from one sample in a study of cytomegalovirus exposure and HLA in healthy donors. Generated by immunoSEQ multiplex PCR, the TCRdb table keeps only in-frame clones and is missing some. The table has 120,000 or so clones, around 72% seen once; the top ten hold 3.5% to 4.5%. The material sequenced was PBMCs. Receptors originate from a man between 25 and 39 years old in good health and CMV-seronegative. The CDR3 runs from the conserved cysteine through the conserved F or W. Each record gives: V gene, J gene, D gene, clone size, CDR3 protein, CDR3 DNA. The D gene is left open where the match is weak. For some rows the clone size is stated as once, few or many, or as a class when expanded; others skip it.

>TRBV10-3|TRBJ2-1|TRBD2|-
CAISERGVRNEQFF
TGTGCCATCAGTGAGCGGGGGGTCCGCAATGAGCAGTTCTTC
>TRBV13|TRBJ2-7|TRBD2|-
CASSLVSSGGGYEQYF
TGTGCCAGCAGCTTAGTGTCTAGCGGGGGGGGATACGAGCAGTACTTC
>TRBV2|TRBJ2-2|TRBD2|-
CASRVTSGGSGELFF
TGTGCCAGCAGAGTTACTAGCGGGGGGTCCGGGGAGCTGTTTTTT
>TRBV4-1|TRBJ1-1|-|once
CASSLLQGLRREAFF
TGCGCCAGCAGCCTCCTACAGGGTCTGCGGCGTGAAGCTTTCTTT
>TRBV6-6|TRBJ1-4|-|few
CASRPGQVEKLFF
TGTGCCAGCAGGCCCGGACAAGTTGAAAAACTGTTTTTT
>TRBV7-3|TRBJ2-7|-|-
CASSPGQFLGQYF
TGTGCCAGCAGCCCCGGACAGTTCTTAGGGCAGTACTTC
>TRBV7-8|TRBJ1-4|-|-
CASSPPSLRRNEKLFF
TGTGCCAGCAGCCCGCCGTCTCTGAGGAGAAATGAAAAACTGTTTTTT
>TRBV4-2|TRBJ2-7|TRBD2|-
CASSHQFPSGGDYYEQYF
TGTGCCAGCAGCCACCAGTTCCCTAGCGGGGGGGATTATTACGAGCAGTACTTC
>TRBV19|TRBJ2-5|TRBD2|-
CASSTAAGGIQETQYF
TGTGCCAGTAGTACCGCCGCGGGGGGGATCCAAGAGACCCAGTACTTC
>TRBV28|TRBJ2-7|-|-
CASSRRGLGYEQYF
TGTGCCAGCAGTCGACGGGGTTTGGGGTACGAGCAGTACTTC
>TRBV15|TRBJ1-2|TRBD1|-
CATRKGQGEGYTF
TGTGCCACCAGAAAAGGACAGGGAGAGGGCTACACCTTC
>TRBV9|TRBJ2-2|TRBD1|-
CASSKGALGTGELFF
TGTGCCAGCAGCAAGGGGGCGCTGGGTACCGGGGAGCTGTTTTTT
>TRBV25-1|TRBJ2-3|TRBD1|-
CASGTGGADTQYF
TGTGCCAGCGGGACAGGGGGCGCAGATACGCAGTATTTT
>TRBV6-4|TRBJ2-3|TRBD2|-
CASSITAGVTDTQYF
TGTGCCAGCAGTATAACAGCGGGGGTCACAGATACGCAGTATTTT
>TRBV27|TRBJ2-7|TRBD2|few
CASSSFGGGYEQYF
TGTGCCAGCAGTTCCTTTGGGGGGGGCTACGAGCAGTACTTC
>TRBV11-2|TRBJ2-1|TRBD1|-
CASSLTGGSYNEQFF
TGTGCCAGCAGCTTAACAGGGGGCTCCTACAATGAGCAGTTCTTC
>TRBV7-9|TRBJ1-2|TRBD1|-
CSSSSWDRANYGYTF
TGTTCCAGCAGCTCCTGGGACAGGGCTAACTATGGCTACACCTTC